The 9 T cell receptor beta chains given below trace back to one sample, sequenced in a study of OX40 agonist ivuxolimab in advanced cancers. Repertoires were generated with immunoSEQ multiplex PCR, while TCRdb's copy carries only in-frame clones and drops some. The sample gives 22,000 or so clones, roughly 80% of which show up once; roughly 24% is in the top ten. Specimen: CD4+ or CD8+ T cells sorted from blood, collected in a trial of the OX40 agonist ivuxolimab. The receptors shown here come from an adult with an advanced solid tumor such as melanoma, head and neck, liver or kidney cancer.

The chain is built from TRBV4-1 and TRBJ1-1; TRBD1 might be the D (6 bases). Germline V gene sequence: CDR1 MGHRA, CDR2 YSYEKL. The CDR3 contains 18 residues. V lost 2 bases and J 0 bases, leaving 19 bases between the germline ends. The CDR3 region is CASSQPSRAGALNTEAFF. The DNA for the CDR3 is TGCGCCAGCAGCCAACCTAGTCGTGCGGGGGCCTTGAACACTGAAGCTTTCTTT.

The chain carries TRBV6-5 and TRBJ1-1; 12 nucleotides match TRBD1. The CDR3 loop spans 13 amino acids. The V gene end was trimmed by 6 bases and the J gene end by 10 bases; junction bases not matched to a gene: 6. Germline values: CDR1 MNHEY, CDR2 SVGAGI. The CDR3 DNA reads TGTGCCAGCAGGGGACAGGGGGCGCGAGGAGCTTTCTTT. It specifies CASRGQGARGAFF.

V is TRBV11-1 and J is TRBJ1-6; possibly TRBD1 for D (5 bases). This CDR3 is built from 15 residues. Germline CDR1 and CDR2: SGHAT and FQDESV (reference sequence). V lost 4 bases to trimming and J lost 9 bases, with 16 bases between them. CDR3 loop: CASSSRENSGSPLHF. The CDR3 coding sequence is TGTGCCAGCAGCTCCAGGGAGAACTCGGGTTCACCCCTCCACTTT.

This clone was counted only a few times. The chain combines TRBV5-6 with TRBJ2-7; D possibly matches TRBD1 or TRBD2 (6 bases each). Germline CDR1 SGHDT, CDR2 YYEEEE. Trimming shortened V by 4 bases and J by 9 bases, and 17 bases separated the two germline ends. The CDR3 has 13 residues. CDR3 loop: CASSLRGDQLQYF. CDR3 sequence (DNA): TGTGCCAGCAGCCTTAGGGGGGACCAGTTGCAGTACTTC.

The chain carries TRBV4-1 and TRBJ2-7, with 9 bases fitting TRBD2. Germline values: CDR1 MGHRA, CDR2 YSYEKL. The CDR3 has 15 amino acids. V shed 9 bases and J 0 bases; nucleotides not matched to a gene: 9. In DNA form, the CDR3 reads TGCGCCAGTTCCTTTAGCGGGGGCAGCTCCTACGAGCAGTACTTC. Its translation is CASSFSGGSSYEQYF.

The rearrangement links TRBV28 to TRBJ2-7; D remains ambiguous. With 2 bases removed from V and 7 bases from J, the gap between germline ends came to 9 bases. The length of the CDR3 is 12 residues. Germline CDR1 MDHEN, CDR2 SYDVKM. CDR3 residues: CASSLPMGEQYF. As DNA, the CDR3 is TGTGCCAGCAGTTTACCGATGGGGGAGCAGTACTTC.

This clone was detected a few times. The chain combines TRBV27 with TRBJ1-6; possible D gene TRBD1, 6 bases. The CDR3 has 15 residues. Trimming stripped 5 bases from V and 9 bases from J, with 17 bases between. CDR1 and CDR2 from the germline V gene are MNHEY and SMNVEV (reference sequence). CDR3 coding DNA: TGTGCCAGCAGTCTGACTGGGGGGCGAGGTTCACCCCTCCACTTT. Translating it yields CASSLTGGRGSPLHF.

This sequence joins TRBV9 and TRBJ1-1; D unclear. From germline, CDR1 is SGDLS and CDR2 YYNGEE. The CDR3 is made up of 12 amino acids. V lost 4 bases, J lost 5 bases, and 9 bases lay in between. In DNA, the CDR3 is TGTGCCAGCAGCCCCGGCGTAACTGAAGCTTTCTTT. Translating it yields CASSPGVTEAFF.

The genes are TRBV9 and TRBJ2-6, with 7 bases that match TRBD1. The CDR3 extends over 15 amino acids. Losses at the gene ends were 3 bases for V and 1 base for J; bases not matched to a gene: 1. Germline CDR1 SGDLS, CDR2 YYNGEE. The CDR3 region is CASSEQGSGANVLTF. DNA of the CDR3: TGTGCCAGCAGCGAACAGGGGTCTGGGGCCAACGTCCTGACTTTC.